This TCR beta chain was found in a study of patients and donors after allogeneic stem cell transplantation. This CDR3 is built from 12 residues. V shed 8 bases and J shed 6 bases, with 12 bases lying between them. Germline assignment: CDR1 SEHNR and CDR2 FQNEAQ (reference sequence). Via MiXCR, TCRdb re-called the RT-PCR reads, giving one row per CDR3 protein. The sample has roughly 960,000 distinct CDR3 sequences, approximately 18% seen once. This clonotype was counted only a few times. The chain couples TRBV7-9 to TRBJ2-3, with no clear D. The specimen sequenced was blood, either unsorted or a sorted T cell fraction (not recorded which). The clonotype was recovered from a human donor who was either an allogeneic HSCT recipient or a stem cell or donor lymphocyte infusion donor (not recorded which). It is not recorded whose cells these are; they may come from a transplant donor. CDR3 sequence reads: CASGSLGDTQYF. The DNA for the CDR3 is TGTGCCAGCGGTTCTTTGGGCGATACGCAGTATTTT.